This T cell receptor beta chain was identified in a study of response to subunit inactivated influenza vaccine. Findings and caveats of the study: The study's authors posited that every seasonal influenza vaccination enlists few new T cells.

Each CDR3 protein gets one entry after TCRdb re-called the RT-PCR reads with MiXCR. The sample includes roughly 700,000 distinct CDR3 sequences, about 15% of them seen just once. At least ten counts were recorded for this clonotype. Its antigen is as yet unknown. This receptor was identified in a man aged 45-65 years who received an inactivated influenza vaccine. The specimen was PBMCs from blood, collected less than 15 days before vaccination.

The CDR3 is CASSFLAGVNNEQFF. CDR3 nucleotide sequence: TGCGCCAGCAGCTTTCTAGCGGGAGTCAACAATGAGCAGTTCTTC. The chain has TRBV5-1 and TRBJ2-1; 10 bases match TRBD2. The V gene's germline CDR1 is SGHRS and CDR2 YFSETQ. The CDR3 is 15 amino acids. V lost 2 bases to trimming and J lost 5 bases; unmatched junction nucleotides: 4.